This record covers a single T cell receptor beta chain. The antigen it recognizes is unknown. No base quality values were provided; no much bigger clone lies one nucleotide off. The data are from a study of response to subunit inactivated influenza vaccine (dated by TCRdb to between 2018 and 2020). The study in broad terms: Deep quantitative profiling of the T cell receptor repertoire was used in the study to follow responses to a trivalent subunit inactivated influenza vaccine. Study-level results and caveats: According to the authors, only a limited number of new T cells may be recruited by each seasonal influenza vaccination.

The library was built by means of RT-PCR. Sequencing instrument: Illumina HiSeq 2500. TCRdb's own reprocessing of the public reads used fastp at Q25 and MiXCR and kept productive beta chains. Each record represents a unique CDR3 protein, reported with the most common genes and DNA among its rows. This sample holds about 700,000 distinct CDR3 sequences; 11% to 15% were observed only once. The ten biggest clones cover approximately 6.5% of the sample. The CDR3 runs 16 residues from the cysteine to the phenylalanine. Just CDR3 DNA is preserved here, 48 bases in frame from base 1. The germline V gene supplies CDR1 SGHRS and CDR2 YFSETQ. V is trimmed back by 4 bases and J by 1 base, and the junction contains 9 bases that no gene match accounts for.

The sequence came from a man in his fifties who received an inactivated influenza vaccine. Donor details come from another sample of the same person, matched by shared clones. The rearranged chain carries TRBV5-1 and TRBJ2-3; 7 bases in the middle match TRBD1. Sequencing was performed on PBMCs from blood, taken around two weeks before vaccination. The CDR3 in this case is CASSGTTGSGTDTQYF. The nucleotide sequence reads TGCGCCAGCAGCGGGACGACAGGGTCGGGCACAGATACGCAGTATTTT.